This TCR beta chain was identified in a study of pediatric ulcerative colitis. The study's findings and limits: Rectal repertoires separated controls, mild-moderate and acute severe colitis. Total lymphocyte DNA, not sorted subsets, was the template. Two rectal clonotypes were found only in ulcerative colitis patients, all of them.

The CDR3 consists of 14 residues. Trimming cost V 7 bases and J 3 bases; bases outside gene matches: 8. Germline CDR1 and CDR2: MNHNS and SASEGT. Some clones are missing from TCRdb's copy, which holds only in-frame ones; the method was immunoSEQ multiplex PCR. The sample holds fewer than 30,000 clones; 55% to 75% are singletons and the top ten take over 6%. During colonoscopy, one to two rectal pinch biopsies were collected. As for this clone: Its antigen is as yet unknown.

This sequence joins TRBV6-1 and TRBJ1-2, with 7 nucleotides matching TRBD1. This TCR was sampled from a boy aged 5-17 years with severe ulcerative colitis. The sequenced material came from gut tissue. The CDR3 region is CASTERQGHYGYTF. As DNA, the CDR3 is TGTGCCAGCACAGAAAGACAGGGTCACTATGGCTACACCTTC.